This T cell receptor beta chain was profiled in a study of blood T cells in healthy people across ages. The study's findings and limits: Age showed a roughly linear inverse relationship with TCR beta diversity per million T cells. With donor CMV status unknown, expanded clonotype changes were possibly confounded.

Germline V CDR1 and CDR2: SGHTA, FQGNSA. The CDR3 has 12 residues. Trimming took off 4 bases at V and 1 base at J, with 5 bases between the two ends. As regards this clonotype: Its antigen is still unknown.

Alongside a J-beta primer mix, a sample-barcoded 5' primer served in a second PCR lasting about 6 to 11 cycles. TCRdb fed the 5' RACE reads into MiXCR, producing one record per CDR3 protein. The data show about 670,000 distinct CDR3 sequences, 40% to 50% seen once. It was around 10 milliliters of peripheral blood that were drawn from each donor. Isolation yielded PBMCs, at least 7 million per sample, in every case. This chain connects TRBV7-2 to TRBJ2-7; D unclear. Source material: blood. The origin of this receptor is a man of 80 years or more in good health. As DNA, the CDR3 is TGTGCCAGCAGCTACCAATCCTACGAGCAGTACTTC. It translates to CASSYQSYEQYF.